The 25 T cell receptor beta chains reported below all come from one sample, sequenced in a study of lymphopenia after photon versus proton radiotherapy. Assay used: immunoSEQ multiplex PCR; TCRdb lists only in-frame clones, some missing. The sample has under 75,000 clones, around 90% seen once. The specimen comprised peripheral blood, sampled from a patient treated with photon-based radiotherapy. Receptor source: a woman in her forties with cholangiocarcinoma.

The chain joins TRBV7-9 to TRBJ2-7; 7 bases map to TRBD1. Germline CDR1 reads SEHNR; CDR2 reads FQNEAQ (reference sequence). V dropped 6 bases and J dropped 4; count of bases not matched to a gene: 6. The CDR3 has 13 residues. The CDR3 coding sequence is TGTGCCAGCAGAGGGGACAGCCTATACGAGCAGTACTTC. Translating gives CASRGDSLYEQYF. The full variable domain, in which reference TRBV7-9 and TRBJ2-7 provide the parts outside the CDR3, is DTGVSQNPRHKITKRGQNVTFRCDPISEHNRLYWYRQTLGQGPEFLTYFQNEAQLEKSRLLSDRFSAERPKGSFSTLEIQRTEQGDSAMYLCASRGDSLYEQYFGPGTRLTVT.

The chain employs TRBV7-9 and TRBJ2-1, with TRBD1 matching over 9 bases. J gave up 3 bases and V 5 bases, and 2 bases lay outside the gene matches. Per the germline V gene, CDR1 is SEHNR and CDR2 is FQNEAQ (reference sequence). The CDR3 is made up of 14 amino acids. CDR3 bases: TGTGCCAGCAGCGAGGGACAGGGCTACAATGAGCAGTTCTTC. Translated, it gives CASSEGQGYNEQFF.

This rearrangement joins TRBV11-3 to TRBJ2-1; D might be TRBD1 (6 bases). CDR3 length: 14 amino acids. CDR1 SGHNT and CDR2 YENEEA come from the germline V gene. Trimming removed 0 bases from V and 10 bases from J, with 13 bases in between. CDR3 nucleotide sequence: TGTGCCAGCAGCTTAGATAGGGACACAGGAGAGCAGTTCTTC. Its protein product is CASSLDRDTGEQFF.

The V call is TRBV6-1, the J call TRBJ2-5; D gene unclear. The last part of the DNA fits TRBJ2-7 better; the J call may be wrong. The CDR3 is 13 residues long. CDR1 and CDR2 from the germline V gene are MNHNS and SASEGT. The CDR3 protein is CASRREENYEQYF. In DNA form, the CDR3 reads TGTGCCAGCAGGCGTGAGGAGAACTACGAGCAGTACTTC.

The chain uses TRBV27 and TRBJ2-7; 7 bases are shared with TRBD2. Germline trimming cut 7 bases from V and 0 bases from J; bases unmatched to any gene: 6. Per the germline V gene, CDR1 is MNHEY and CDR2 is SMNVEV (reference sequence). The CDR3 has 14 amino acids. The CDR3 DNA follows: TGTGCCAGCACCAAAGCGGGGCCCTCCTACGAGCAGTACTTC. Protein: CASTKAGPSYEQYF.

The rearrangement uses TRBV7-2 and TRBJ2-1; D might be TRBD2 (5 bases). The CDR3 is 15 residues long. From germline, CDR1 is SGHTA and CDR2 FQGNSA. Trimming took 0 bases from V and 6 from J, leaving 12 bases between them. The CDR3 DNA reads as TGTGCCAGCAGCTTAGCGGGAGTCGTGGCCAATGAGCAGTTCTTC. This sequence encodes CASSLAGVVANEQFF.

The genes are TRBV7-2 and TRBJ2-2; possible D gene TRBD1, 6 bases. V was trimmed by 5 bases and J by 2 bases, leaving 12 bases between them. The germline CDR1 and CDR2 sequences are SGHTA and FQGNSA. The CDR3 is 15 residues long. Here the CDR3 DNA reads TGTGCCAGCAGCCCAACAGGGTCAAACACCGGGGAGCTGTTTTTT. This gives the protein CASSPTGSNTGELFF.

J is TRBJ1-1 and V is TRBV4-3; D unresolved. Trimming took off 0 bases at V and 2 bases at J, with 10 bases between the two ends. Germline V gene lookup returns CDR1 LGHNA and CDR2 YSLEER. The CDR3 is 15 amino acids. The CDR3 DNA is TGCGCCAGCAGCCAAGAATGGACGGCCAACACTGAAGCTTTCTTT. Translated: CASSQEWTANTEAFF.

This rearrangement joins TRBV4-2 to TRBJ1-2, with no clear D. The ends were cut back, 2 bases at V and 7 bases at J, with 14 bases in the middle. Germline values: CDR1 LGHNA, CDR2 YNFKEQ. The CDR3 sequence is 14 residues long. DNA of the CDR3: TGTGCCAGCAGCCAATCCGGCGGGCTCGGTGGCTACACCTTC. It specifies CASSQSGGLGGYTF.

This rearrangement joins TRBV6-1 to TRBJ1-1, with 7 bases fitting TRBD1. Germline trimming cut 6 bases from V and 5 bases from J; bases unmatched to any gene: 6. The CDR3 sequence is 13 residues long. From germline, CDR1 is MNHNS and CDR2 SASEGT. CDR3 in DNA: TGTGCCAGCAGCGACAGGGATAGGACTGAAGCTTTCTTT. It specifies CASSDRDRTEAFF.

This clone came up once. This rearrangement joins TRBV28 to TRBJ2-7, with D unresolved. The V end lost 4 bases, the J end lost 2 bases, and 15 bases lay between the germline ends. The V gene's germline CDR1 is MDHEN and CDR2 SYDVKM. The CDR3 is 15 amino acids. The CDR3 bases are TGTGCCAGCAGTTCAACTCTCGGCAGGACCTACGAGCAGTACTTC. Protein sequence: CASSSTLGRTYEQYF. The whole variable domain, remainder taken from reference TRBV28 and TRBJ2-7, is DVKVTQSSRYLVKRTGEKVFLECVQDMDHENMFWYRQDPGLGLRLIYFSYDVKMKEKGDIPEGYSVSREKKERFSLILESASTNQTSMYLCASSSTLGRTYEQYFGPGTRLTVT.

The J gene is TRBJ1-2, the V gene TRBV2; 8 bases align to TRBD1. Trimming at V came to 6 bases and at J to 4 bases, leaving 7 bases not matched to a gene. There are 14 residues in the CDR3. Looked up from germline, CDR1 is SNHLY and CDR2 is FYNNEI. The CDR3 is CASRGGDRIYGYTF. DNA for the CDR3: TGTGCCAGCAGGGGCGGGGACAGGATCTATGGCTACACCTTC.

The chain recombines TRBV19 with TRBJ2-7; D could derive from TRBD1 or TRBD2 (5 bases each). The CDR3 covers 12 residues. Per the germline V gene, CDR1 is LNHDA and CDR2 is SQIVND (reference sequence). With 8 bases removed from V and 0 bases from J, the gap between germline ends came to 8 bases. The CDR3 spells CASRGASYEQYF. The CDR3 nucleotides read TGTGCCAGTCGAGGGGCCTCCTACGAGCAGTACTTC.

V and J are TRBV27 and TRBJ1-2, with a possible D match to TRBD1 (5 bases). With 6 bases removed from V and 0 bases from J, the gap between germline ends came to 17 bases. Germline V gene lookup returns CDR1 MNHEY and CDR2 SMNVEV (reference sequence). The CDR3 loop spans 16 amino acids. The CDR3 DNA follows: TGTGCCAGCAGCTTAGGACTTGGGGGTTCTAACTATGGCTACACCTTC. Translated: CASSLGLGGSNYGYTF.

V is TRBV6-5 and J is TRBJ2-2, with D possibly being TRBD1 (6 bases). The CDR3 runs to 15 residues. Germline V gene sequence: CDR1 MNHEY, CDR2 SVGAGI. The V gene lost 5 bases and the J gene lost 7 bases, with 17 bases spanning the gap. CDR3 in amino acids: CASSLQTGFYGELFF. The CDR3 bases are TGTGCCAGCAGTCTACAGACAGGCTTTTACGGGGAGCTGTTTTTT.

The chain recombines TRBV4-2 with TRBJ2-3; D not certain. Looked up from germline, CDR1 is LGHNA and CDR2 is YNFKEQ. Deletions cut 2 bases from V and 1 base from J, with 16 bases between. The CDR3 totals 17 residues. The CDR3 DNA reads TGTGCCAGCAGCCAACTCCTGGACCTTTTTGGCACAGATACGCAGTATTTT. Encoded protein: CASSQLLDLFGTDTQYF.

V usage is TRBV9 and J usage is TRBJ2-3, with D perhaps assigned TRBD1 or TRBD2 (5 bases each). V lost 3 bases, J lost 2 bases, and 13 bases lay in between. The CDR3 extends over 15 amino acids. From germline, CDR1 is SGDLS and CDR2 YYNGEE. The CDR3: CASSARDGLTDTQYF. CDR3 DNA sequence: TGTGCCAGCAGCGCCAGGGACGGCCTCACAGATACGCAGTATTTT.

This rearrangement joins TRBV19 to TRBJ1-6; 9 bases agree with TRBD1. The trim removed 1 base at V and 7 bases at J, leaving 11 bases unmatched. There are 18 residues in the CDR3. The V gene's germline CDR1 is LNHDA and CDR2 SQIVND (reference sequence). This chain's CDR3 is CASSIAGTGRALNSPLHF. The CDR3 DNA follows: TGTGCCAGTAGTATAGCTGGGACAGGGCGCGCCTTAAATTCACCCCTCCACTTT.

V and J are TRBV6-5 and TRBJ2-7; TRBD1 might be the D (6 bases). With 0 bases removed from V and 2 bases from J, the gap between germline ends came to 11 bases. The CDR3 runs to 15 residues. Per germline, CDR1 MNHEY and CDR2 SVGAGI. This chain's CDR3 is CASSYSLDRTYEQYF. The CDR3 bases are TGTGCCAGCAGTTACTCCCTCGACAGGACCTACGAGCAGTACTTC.

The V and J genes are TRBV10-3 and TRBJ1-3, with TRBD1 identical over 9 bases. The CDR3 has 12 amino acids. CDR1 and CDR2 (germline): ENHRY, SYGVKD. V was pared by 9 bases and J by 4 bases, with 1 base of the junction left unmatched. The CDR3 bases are TGTGCCATAGGGACAGGGGGAAACACCATATATTTT. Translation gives CAIGTGGNTIYF.

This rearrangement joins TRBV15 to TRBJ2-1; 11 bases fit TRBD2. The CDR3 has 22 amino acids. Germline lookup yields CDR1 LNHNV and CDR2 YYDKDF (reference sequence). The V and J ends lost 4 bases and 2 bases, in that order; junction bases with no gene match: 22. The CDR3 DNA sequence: TGTGCCACCAGCACACCGCCAGGAGCCGCTGGTTTTAGCGGGGGGGCCTACAATGAGCAGTTCTTC. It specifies CATSTPPGAAGFSGGAYNEQFF.

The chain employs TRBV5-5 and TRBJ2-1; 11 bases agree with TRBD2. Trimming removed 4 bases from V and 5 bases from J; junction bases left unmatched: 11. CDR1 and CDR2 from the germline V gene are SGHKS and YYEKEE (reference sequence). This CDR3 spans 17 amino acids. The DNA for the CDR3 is TGTGCCAGCAGCCCGTATCTGACTAGCGGGGCCGACAATGAGCAGTTCTTC. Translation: CASSPYLTSGADNEQFF.

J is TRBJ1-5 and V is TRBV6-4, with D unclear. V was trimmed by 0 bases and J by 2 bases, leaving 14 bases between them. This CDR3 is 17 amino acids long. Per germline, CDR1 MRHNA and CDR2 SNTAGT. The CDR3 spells CASSDSGLRVRNQPQHF. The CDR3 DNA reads TGTGCCAGCAGTGACTCGGGTCTTAGGGTCCGCAATCAGCCCCAGCATTTT.

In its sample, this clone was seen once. The CDR3 sequence: CASSSYSPGYTF. The CDR3 region has the DNA TGTGCCAGCAGTTCCTACTCCCCTGGCTACACCTTC. This chain connects TRBV28 to TRBJ1-2, with D unresolved. V was trimmed by 4 bases and J by 7 bases, leaving 10 bases between them. In germline, CDR1 is MDHEN, CDR2 SYDVKM. The CDR3 totals 12 residues.

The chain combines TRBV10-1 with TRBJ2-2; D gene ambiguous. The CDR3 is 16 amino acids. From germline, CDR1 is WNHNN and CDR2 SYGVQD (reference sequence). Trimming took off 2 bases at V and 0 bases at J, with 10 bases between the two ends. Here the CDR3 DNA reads TGCGCCAGCAGTGAGAACGCAGGTTCGAACACCGGGGAGCTGTTTTTT. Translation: CASSENAGSNTGELFF.